This TCR beta chain was captured in a study of PD-1 blockade in mismatch repair-deficient tumors. CDR1 is MNHNY and CDR2 is SVGAGI in the germline V gene (reference sequence). Trimming removed 6 bases at V and 2 bases at J, with 7 bases between. The CDR3 spans 12 residues. Generated by immunoSEQ multiplex PCR, the TCRdb table keeps only in-frame clones and is missing some. The sample has fewer than 100,000 clones, about 84% seen once. Study results and caveats: Tumor-resident clones, often absent from pretreatment blood, expanded after pembrolizumab and then contracted.

All patients were mismatch repair deficient, assessed by either PCR or immunohistochemistry. TCRs were sequenced from three patients responding to pembrolizumab. For this clone: Its antigen is undetermined.

The sequence came from an adult with mismatch repair-deficient cancer. The source material was peripheral blood, sampled 12 weeks after starting pembrolizumab. The chain recombines TRBV6-6 with TRBJ1-2; the D is unclear. This chain's CDR3 is CASSPDNYGYTF. CDR3 nucleotide sequence: TGTGCCAGCAGCCCGGACAACTATGGCTACACCTTC.